What follows are 17 T cell receptor beta chains derived from one specimen sequenced in a study of T-cell memory formation after mild COVID-19. TCRdb used MiXCR to reprocess the 5' RACE reads, holding one entry per CDR3 protein. The table shows about 350,000 distinct CDR3 sequences, with 28% occurring only once. Source material: PBMCs or a T cell subset sorted from them (not recorded which). Every receptor here comes from an adult woman who had mild COVID-19 (a few samples of this study predate the infection). Cell type and time point are not known.

This clonotype appeared a few times. This chain uses TRBV14 with TRBJ1-2; D not certain. The CDR3 runs 14 residues. CDR1 is SGHDN and CDR2 is FVKESK in the germline V gene. Trimming removed 4 bases from V and 8 bases from J, with 17 bases in between. CDR3 residues: CASSRLGGLVGYTF. In nucleotides, the CDR3 is TGTGCCAGCAGCCGGTTGGGAGGGTTGGTGGGCTACACCTTC.

The chain joins TRBV6-5 to TRBJ1-2, with D hard to call. The CDR3 runs to 13 residues. V was trimmed by 2 bases and J by 4 bases, leaving 8 bases between them. The V gene's germline CDR1 is MNHEY and CDR2 SVGAGI. DNA of the CDR3: TGTGCCAGCAGTTACAAGGATTCCTATGGCTACACCTTC. Amino acids: CASSYKDSYGYTF.

In its sample, this clonotype was seen a few times. This rearrangement joins TRBV3-1 to TRBJ2-7; maybe TRBD2 (6 bases). Looked up from germline, CDR1 is LGHDT and CDR2 is YNNKEL (reference sequence). The CDR3 loop spans 17 amino acids. The V end was cut by 1 base, the J end by 2 bases, with 18 bases between. The CDR3, as DNA: TGTGCCAGCAGCCAAGCCGGGGGAGACTCTATCCCCTACGAGCAGTACTTC. It is translated as CASSQAGGDSIPYEQYF.

The genes are TRBV30 and TRBJ2-1; no definite D call. Germline V CDR1 and CDR2: GTSNPN, SVGIG (reference sequence). V gave up 3 bases and J gave up 15 bases, with 15 bases separating them. The CDR3 has 11 amino acids. DNA of the CDR3: TGTGCCTGGAGCCCCGGGTCCGACCCGTTCTTC. It is translated as CAWSPGSDPFF.

V gene TRBV18 combines with J gene TRBJ1-6; unclear D gene. Trimming cost V 5 bases and J 5 bases, with 13 bases left between them. Germline V gene lookup returns CDR1 KGHSH and CDR2 LQKENI. This CDR3 contains 15 residues. The CDR3 loop is CASSSYLQNNSPLHF. CDR3 in DNA: TGTGCCAGCTCATCCTACCTGCAGAATAATTCACCCCTCCACTTT. Full variable domain (rest looked up from reference TRBV18 and TRBJ1-6): NAGVMQNPRHLVRRRGQEARLRCSPMKGHSHVYWYRQLPEEGLKFMVYLQKENIIDESGMPKERFSAEFPKEGPSILRIQQVVRGDSAAYFCASSSYLQNNSPLHFGNGTRLTVT.

This chain uses TRBV6-5 with TRBJ1-6; possibly TRBD1 for D (6 bases). The CDR3 is 13 amino acids. V shed 8 bases and J shed 12 bases, with 17 bases lying between them. Germline CDR1 reads MNHEY; CDR2 reads SVGAGI. The DNA for the CDR3 is TGTGCCAGCGGCCCCACAGGGAGTCAACCCCTCCACTTT. Protein: CASGPTGSQPLHF.

This clonotype appeared a few times. CDR3 sequence: CASSFDRGSGNTIYF. CDR3 DNA: TGTGCCAGCAGCTTTGACAGGGGGTCTGGAAACACCATATATTTT. J is TRBJ1-3 and V is TRBV7-6, with 9 bases that match TRBD1. J gave up 1 base and V 3 bases, and 1 base lay outside the gene matches. Per germline, CDR1 SGHVS and CDR2 FNYEAQ. This CDR3 comprises 15 residues.

This clonotype was counted at least ten times. A read error may produce the germline difference seen at one junction end. This chain's CDR3 is CASSLGSSYEQYF. CDR3 in DNA: TGTGCCAGCAGCTTGGGTAGCTCCTACGAGCAGTACTTC. This chain connects TRBV5-1 to TRBJ2-7, with D uncertain. The length of the CDR3 is 13 residues. Per the germline V gene, CDR1 is SGHRS and CDR2 is YFSETQ.

This clonotype was seen more than once but under ten times. This rearrangement joins TRBV9 to TRBJ2-5, with D perhaps TRBD2 (5 bases). V lost 4 bases and J lost 5, with 21 bases in between. In germline, CDR1 is SGDLS, CDR2 YYNGEE. This CDR3 comprises 16 residues. The CDR3 loop is CASSLTPGGGFETQYF. DNA of the CDR3: TGTGCCAGCAGCCTAACTCCCGGAGGTGGGTTTGAGACCCAGTACTTC. The full variable domain, in which reference TRBV9 and TRBJ2-5 provide the parts outside the CDR3, is DSGVTQTPKHLITATGQRVTLRCSPRSGDLSVYWYQQSLDQGLQFLIQYYNGEERAKGNILERFSAQQFPDLHSELNLSSLELGDSALYFCASSLTPGGGFETQYFGPGTRLLVL.

The chain carries TRBV27 and TRBJ2-2; no clear D. Germline V gene lookup returns CDR1 MNHEY and CDR2 SMNVEV (reference sequence). The CDR3 consists of 12 residues. V lost 8 bases to trimming and J lost 3 bases, with 7 bases between them. The CDR3 loop reads CASHQDTGELFF. CDR3 bases: TGTGCCAGCCATCAGGACACCGGGGAGCTGTTTTTT.

The genes are TRBV20-1 and TRBJ2-7; no reliable D call. The CDR3 totals 14 residues. Germline assignment: CDR1 DFQATT and CDR2 SNEGSKA (reference sequence). Between the trimmed V and J ends, which lost 5 bases and 0 bases, there was a span of 14 bases. CDR3 DNA: TGCAGTGCTGTAGGTCGGGTGAACTCCTACGAGCAGTACTTC. This encodes CSAVGRVNSYEQYF.

The CDR3: CASSDRKGNYNEQFF. The CDR3 region has the DNA TGTGCCAGCAGTGATCGTAAGGGGAATTACAATGAGCAGTTCTTC. The rearrangement uses TRBV25-1 and TRBJ2-1, with a weak D call TRBD1 (5 bases). Germline lookup yields CDR1 MGHDK and CDR2 SYGVNS. The CDR3 is made up of 15 amino acids. Trimming took 3 bases from V and 4 from J, leaving 13 bases between them.

This CDR3 is CASSYVQGAISYNEQFF. DNA of the CDR3: TGTGCCAGCAGTTACGTACAGGGGGCGATTTCCTACAATGAGCAGTTCTTC. The chain joins TRBV6-2 or TRBV6-3 to TRBJ2-1; 9 bases fit TRBD1. Unmatched junction bases numbered 6, after V lost 2 bases and J lost 1 base. This CDR3 is built from 17 residues. Germline CDR1 reads MNHEY; CDR2 reads SVGEGT.

This clonotype was seen a handful of times. The rearrangement links TRBV4-2 to TRBJ2-5; the match to TRBD1 covers 7 bases. The CDR3 covers 15 residues. CDR1 is LGHNA and CDR2 is YNFKEQ in the germline V gene. Losses at the gene ends were 4 bases for V and 0 bases for J; bases not matched to a gene: 5. CDR3 nucleotide sequence: TGTGCCAGCAGCCTACGTACAGGGGACCAAGAGACCCAGTACTTC. Amino acids: CASSLRTGDQETQYF.

This clonotype appeared a few times. The rearrangement links TRBV12-3 or TRBV12-4 to TRBJ2-1; D could derive from TRBD1 or TRBD2 (5 bases each). This CDR3 region has 12 residues. V lost 7 bases to trimming and J lost 7 bases, with 11 bases between them. DNA for the CDR3: TGTGCCAGCAAGCCCGAGGGGAATGAGCAGTTCTTC. Translation gives CASKPEGNEQFF.

This chain uses TRBV19 with TRBJ1-1, with 12 positions matching TRBD1. The CDR3 spans 13 residues. The junction had 4 bases not matched to a gene; V was cut back by 10 bases and J by 4 bases. Germline assignment: CDR1 LNHDA and CDR2 SQIVND (reference sequence). CDR3 in DNA: TGTGCCACCGGGACAGGGGGCCCCACTGAAGCTTTCTTT. Protein: CATGTGGPTEAFF. Supplemented by reference TRBV19 and TRBJ1-1, the full variable domain reads DGGITQSPKYLFRKEGQNVTLSCEQNLNHDAMYWYRQDPGQGLRLIYYSQIVNDFQKGDIAEGYSVSREKKESFPLTVTSAQKNPTAFYLCATGTGGPTEAFFGQGTRLTVV.

V and J are TRBV5-1 and TRBJ2-7, with 9 positions matching TRBD2. The CDR3 runs to 14 residues. Unmatched junction bases numbered 4, after V lost 2 bases and J lost 4 bases. Germline assignment: CDR1 SGHRS and CDR2 YFSETQ. The CDR3 bases are TGCGCCAGCAGCTTTAGCGGGAGAACGTACGAGCAGTACTTC. Encoded protein: CASSFSGRTYEQYF.